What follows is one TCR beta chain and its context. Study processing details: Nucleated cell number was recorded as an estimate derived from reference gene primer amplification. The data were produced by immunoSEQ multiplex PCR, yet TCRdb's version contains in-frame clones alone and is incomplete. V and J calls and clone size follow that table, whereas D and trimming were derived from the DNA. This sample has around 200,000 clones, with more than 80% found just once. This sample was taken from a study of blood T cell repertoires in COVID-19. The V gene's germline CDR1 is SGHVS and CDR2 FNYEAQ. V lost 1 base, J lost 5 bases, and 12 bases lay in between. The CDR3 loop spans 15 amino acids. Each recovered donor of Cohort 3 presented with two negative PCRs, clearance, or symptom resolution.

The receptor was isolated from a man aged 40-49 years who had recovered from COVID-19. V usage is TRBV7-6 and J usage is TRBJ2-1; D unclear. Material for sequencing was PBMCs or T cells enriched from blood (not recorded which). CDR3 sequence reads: CASSLGVQLNNEQFF. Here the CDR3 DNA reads TGTGCCAGCAGCTTAGGGGTACAGCTCAACAATGAGCAGTTCTTC.